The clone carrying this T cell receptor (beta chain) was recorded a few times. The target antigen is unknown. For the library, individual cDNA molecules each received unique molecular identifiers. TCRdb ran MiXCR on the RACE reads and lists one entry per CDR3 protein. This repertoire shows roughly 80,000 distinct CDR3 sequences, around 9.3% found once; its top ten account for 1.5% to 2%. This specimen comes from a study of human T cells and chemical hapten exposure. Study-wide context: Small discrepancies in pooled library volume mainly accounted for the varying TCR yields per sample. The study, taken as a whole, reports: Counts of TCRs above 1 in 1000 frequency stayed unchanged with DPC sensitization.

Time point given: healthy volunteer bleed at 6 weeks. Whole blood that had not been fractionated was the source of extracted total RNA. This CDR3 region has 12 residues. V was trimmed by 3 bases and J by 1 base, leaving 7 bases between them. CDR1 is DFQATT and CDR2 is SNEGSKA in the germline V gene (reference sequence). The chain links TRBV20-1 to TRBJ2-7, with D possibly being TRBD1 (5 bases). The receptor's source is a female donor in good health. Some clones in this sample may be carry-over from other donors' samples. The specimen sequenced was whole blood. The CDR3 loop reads CSARTESYEQYF. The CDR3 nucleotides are TGCAGTGCTAGGACAGAGTCCTACGAGCAGTACTTC.